This T cell receptor beta chain was sequenced in a study of blood T cells in healthy people across ages. Study at large: Capture via template switching afforded approximately one barcoded beta molecule per two T cells.

The V and J ends lost 0 bases and 1 base, in that order; junction bases with no gene match: 3. The CDR3 runs 15 residues. CDR1 is SQVTM, CDR2 ANQGSEA, per germline. A sample-barcoded 5' primer and a J-beta primer mix were used in a second PCR of about 6 to 12 cycles. TCRdb re-called the 5' RACE reads through MiXCR, storing one row per CDR3 protein. This sample has around 1,700,000 distinct CDR3 sequences, with roughly 27% found just once. General study findings and limits: Possibly confounding the expanded clonotype changes was the fact that donor CMV status was unknown. More naive CD4+ cells and higher diversity were found in long-lived than in aged donors.

This clonotype was seen repeatedly, ten times or more. Its specificity is unknown. Every participating donor contributed 8.5 to 10 milliliters of peripheral blood through a draw. The J gene is TRBJ2-3, the V gene TRBV29-1; 8 bases map to TRBD2. The TCR was taken from a woman in her 30s in good health. The source material was blood. The chain's CDR3 is CSVEDATSGTDTQYF. CDR3 nucleotide sequence: TGCAGCGTTGAAGATGCGACTAGCGGCACAGATACGCAGTATTTT.